This T cell receptor (beta chain) was sequenced for a study of OX40 agonist ivuxolimab in advanced cancers. Study as a whole: In this cohort, patients received ivuxolimab, an agonistic anti-OX40 (CD134) antibody. Patients were around 83% male with ages about 23 to 90, mean around 58.

CDR1 is GTSNPN and CDR2 is SVGIG in the germline V gene (reference sequence). Trimming took 0 bases from V and 5 from J; bases not matched to a gene: 6. The CDR3 is 14 amino acids. Sequenced by immunoSEQ multiplex PCR; TCRdb stores in-frame clones only, minus some. Among 70,000 to 95,000 clones listed, 91% were seen once. This material consisted of CD4+ or CD8+ T cells sorted from blood, taken in a trial of the OX40 agonist ivuxolimab. The chain uses TRBV30 and TRBJ2-7, with 8 bases fitting TRBD2. The sequence came from an adult with an advanced solid tumor such as melanoma, head and neck, liver or kidney cancer. CDR3: CAWSVLAVSDEQYF. The CDR3 DNA follows: TGTGCCTGGAGTGTACTAGCGGTTTCTGACGAGCAGTACTTC.